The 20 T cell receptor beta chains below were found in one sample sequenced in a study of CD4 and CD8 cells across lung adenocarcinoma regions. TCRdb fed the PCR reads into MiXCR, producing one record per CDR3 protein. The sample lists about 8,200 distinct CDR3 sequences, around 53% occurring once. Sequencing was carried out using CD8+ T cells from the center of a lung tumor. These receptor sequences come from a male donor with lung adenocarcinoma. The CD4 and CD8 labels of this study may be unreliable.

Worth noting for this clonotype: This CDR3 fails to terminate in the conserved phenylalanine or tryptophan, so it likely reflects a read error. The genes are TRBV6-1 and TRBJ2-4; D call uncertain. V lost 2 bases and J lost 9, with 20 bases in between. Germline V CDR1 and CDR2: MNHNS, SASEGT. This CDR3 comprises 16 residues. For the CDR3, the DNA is TGTGCCAGCAGTGAACCATTAGTAGTCCTAGTCGCCATTCAGTACCTC. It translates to CASSEPLVVLVAIQYL.

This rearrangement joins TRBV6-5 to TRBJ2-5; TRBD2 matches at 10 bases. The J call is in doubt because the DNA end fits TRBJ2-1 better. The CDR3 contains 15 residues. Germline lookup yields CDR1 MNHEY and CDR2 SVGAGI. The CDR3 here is CASSYRTSGQETQFF. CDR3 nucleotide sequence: TGTGCCAGCAGTTACAGGACTAGCGGCCAAGAGACCCAGTTCTTC.

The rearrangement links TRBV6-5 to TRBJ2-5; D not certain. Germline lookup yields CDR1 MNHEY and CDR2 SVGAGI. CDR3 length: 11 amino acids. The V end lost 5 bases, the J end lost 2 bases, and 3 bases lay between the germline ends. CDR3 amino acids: CASSIQETQYF. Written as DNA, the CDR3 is TGTGCCAGCAGTATACAAGAGACCCAGTACTTC.

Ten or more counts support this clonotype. CDR3 sequence reads: CASSYSRTSGTYEQYF. CDR3 nucleotides: TGTGCCAGCAGTTACTCGCGGACTAGCGGAACCTACGAGCAGTACTTC. The rearrangement uses TRBV6-5 and TRBJ2-7; 10 bases match TRBD2. J was trimmed by 2 bases and V by 0 bases; bases with no gene match: 4. This CDR3 has 16 amino acids. Germline V CDR1 and CDR2: MNHEY, SVGAGI.

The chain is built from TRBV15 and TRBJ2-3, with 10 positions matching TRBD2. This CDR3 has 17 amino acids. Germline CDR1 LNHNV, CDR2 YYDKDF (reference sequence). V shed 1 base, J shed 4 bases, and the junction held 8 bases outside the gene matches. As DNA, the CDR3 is TGTGCCACCAGCAGAGTTAGGCTAGCGGGAGACGCAGATACGCAGTATTTT. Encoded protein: CATSRVRLAGDADTQYF. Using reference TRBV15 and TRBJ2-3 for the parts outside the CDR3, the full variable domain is DAMVIQNPRYQVTQFGKPVTLSCSQTLNHNVMYWYQQKSSQAPKLLFHYYDKDFNNEADTPDNFQSRRPNTSFCFLDIRSPGLGDTAMYLCATSRVRLAGDADTQYFGPGTRLTVL.

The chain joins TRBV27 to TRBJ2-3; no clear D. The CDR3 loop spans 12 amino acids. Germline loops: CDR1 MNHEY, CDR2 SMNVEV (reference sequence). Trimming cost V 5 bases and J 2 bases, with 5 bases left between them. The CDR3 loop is CASSRLTDTQYF. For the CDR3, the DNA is TGTGCCAGCAGTCGCCTCACAGATACGCAGTATTTT.

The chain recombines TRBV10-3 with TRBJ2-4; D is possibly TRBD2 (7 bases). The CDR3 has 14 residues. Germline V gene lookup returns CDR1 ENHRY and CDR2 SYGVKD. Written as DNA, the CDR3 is TGTGCGGGCCTCGTAGGGGGGGGGCAAGACACTCAGTACTTC. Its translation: CAGLVGGGQDTQYF.

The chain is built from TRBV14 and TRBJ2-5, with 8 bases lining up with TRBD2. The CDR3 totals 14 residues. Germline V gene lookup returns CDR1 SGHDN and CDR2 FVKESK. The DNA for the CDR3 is TGTGCGGGGAGCGGGGGCGGCGACACAGAGACCCAGTACTTC. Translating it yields CAGSGGGDTETQYF. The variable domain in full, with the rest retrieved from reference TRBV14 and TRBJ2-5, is EAGVTQFPSHSVIEKGQTVTLRCDPISGHDNLYWYRRVMGKEIKFLLHFVKESKQDESGMPNNRFLAERTGGTYSTLKVQPAELEDSGVYFCAGSGGGDTETQYFGPGTRLLVL.

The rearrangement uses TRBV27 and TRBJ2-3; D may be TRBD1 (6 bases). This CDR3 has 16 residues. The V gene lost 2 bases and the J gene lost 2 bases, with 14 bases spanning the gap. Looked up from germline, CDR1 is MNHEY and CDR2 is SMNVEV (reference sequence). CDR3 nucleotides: TGTGCCAGCAGTTTAATCGGGACACTCCTCACAGATACGCAGTATTTT. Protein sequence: CASSLIGTLLTDTQYF.

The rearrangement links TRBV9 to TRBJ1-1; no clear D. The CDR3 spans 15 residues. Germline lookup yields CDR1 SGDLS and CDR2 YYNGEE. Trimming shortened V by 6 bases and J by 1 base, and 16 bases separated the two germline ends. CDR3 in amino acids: CASTSGRSGNTEAFF. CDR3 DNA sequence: TGTGCCAGCACCTCAGGCCGTTCCGGGAACACTGAAGCTTTCTTT.

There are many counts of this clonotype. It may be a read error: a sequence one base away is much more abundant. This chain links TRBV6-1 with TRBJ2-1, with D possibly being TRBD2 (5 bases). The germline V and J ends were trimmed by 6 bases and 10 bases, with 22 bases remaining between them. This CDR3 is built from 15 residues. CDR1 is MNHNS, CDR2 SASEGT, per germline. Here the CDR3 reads CASRPGVYRSYEQFF. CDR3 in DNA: TGTGCCAGCAGACCCGGGGTGTATCGGTCCTACGAGCAGTTCTTC.

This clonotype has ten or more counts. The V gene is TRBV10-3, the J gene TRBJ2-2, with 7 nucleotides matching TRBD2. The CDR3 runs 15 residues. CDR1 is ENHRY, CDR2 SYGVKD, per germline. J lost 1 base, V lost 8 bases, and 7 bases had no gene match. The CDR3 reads CAIASSGGNTGELFF. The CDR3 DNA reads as TGTGCCATCGCCTCTTCGGGGGGGAACACCGGGGAGCTGTTTTTT.

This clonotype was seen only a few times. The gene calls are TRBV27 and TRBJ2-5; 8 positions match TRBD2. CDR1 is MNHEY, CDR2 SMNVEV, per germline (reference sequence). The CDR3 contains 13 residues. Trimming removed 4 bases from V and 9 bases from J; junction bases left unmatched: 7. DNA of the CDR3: TGTGCCAGCAGTTCCCGGGGGGGCACGGCCCAGTACTTC. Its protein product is CASSSRGGTAQYF.

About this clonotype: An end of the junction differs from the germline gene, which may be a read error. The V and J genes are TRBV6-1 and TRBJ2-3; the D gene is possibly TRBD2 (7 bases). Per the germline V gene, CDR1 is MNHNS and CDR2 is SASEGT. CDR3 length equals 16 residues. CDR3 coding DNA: TGTGCCAGCAGTGACGGGCGGGGGCGTGGCACAGAGACGCAGTATTTT. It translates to CASSDGRGRGTETQYF.

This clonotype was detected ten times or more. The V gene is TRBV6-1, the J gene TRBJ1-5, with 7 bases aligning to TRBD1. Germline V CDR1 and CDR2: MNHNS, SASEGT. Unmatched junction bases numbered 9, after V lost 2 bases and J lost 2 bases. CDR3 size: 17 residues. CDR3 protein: CASSELILGGGNQPQHF. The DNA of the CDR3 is TGTGCCAGCAGTGAATTGATTCTAGGGGGCGGCAATCAGCCCCAGCATTTT.

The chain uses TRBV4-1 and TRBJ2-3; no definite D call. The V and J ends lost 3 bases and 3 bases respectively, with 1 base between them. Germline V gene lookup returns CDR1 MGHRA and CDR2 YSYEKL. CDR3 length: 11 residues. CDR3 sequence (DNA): TGCGCCAGCAGCCAGACAGATACGCAGTATTTT. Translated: CASSQTDTQYF.

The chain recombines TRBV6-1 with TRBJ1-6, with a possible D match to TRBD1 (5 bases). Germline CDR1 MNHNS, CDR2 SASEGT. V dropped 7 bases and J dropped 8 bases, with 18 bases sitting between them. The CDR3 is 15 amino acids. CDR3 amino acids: CASKTRQPAYSPLHF. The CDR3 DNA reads TGTGCCAGCAAAACTCGACAGCCTGCCTATTCACCCCTCCACTTT.

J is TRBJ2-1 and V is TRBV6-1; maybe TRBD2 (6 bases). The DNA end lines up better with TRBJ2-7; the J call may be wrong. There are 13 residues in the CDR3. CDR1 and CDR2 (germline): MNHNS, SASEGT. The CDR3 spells CASIRAGSYEQYF. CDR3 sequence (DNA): TGTGCCAGTATCAGGGCGGGGTCCTACGAGCAGTACTTC.

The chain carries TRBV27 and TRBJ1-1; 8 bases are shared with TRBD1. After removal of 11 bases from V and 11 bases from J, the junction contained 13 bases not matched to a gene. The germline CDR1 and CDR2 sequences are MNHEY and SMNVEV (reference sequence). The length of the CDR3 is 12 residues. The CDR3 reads CAGQGRRNEAFF. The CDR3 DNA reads TGTGCCGGACAGGGCAGGCGAAATGAGGCTTTCTTT.

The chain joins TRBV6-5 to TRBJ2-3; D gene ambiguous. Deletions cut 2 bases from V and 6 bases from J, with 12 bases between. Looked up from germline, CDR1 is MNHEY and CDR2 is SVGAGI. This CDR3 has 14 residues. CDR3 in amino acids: CASSYTTVQDTQYF. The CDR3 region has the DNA TGTGCCAGCAGTTACACAACAGTCCAGGATACGCAGTATTTT.